The 11 T cell receptor beta chains listed next were all sequenced from one sample in a study of OX40 agonist ivuxolimab in advanced cancers. Data came from immunoSEQ multiplex PCR; TCRdb stores just in-frame clones and leaves some out. Of about 100,000 clones in the sample, approximately 90% were seen once. This specimen consisted of CD4+ or CD8+ T cells sorted from blood, obtained in a trial of the OX40 agonist ivuxolimab. The receptors here all came from an adult with an advanced solid tumor such as melanoma, head and neck, liver or kidney cancer.

The CDR3 DNA follows: TGTGCCAGCAGACAAAACAGAGGGCTTAATGAAAAACTGTTTTTT. This sequence encodes CASRQNRGLNEKLFF. V usage is TRBV28 and J usage is TRBJ1-4; D is unclear. V dropped 6 bases and J dropped 4 bases, with 15 bases sitting between them. Germline V gives CDR1 MDHEN, CDR2 SYDVKM. This CDR3 has 15 amino acids.

The chain carries TRBV11-3 and TRBJ2-3, with 14 bases matching TRBD2. CDR3 length equals 17 residues. J gave up 4 bases and V 3 bases, and 6 bases lay outside the gene matches. CDR1 and CDR2 (germline): SGHNT, YENEEA. The CDR3 DNA follows: TGTGCCAGCAGCTTCAAAGGGACTAGCGGGAGTCCAGATACGCAGTATTTT. Translating gives CASSFKGTSGSPDTQYF.

The V and J genes are TRBV28 and TRBJ1-5; unclear D gene. Trimming removed 6 bases from V and 0 bases from J, with 15 bases in between. The CDR3 spans 16 residues. Germline CDR1 reads MDHEN; CDR2 reads SYDVKM. The CDR3 region has the DNA TGTGCCAGCAGATCTCCCCGGCAAAATAGCAATCAGCCCCAGCATTTT. It specifies CASRSPRQNSNQPQHF.

This CDR3 is CASSPAGEDTQYF. The CDR3 nucleotides are TGTGCCAGCTCACCGGCAGGGGAAGATACGCAGTATTTT. The V call is TRBV18, the J call TRBJ2-3, with D perhaps matching TRBD1 (6 bases). This CDR3 spans 13 amino acids. In germline, CDR1 is KGHSH, CDR2 LQKENI. Trimming took 3 bases from V and 5 from J, leaving 9 bases between them.

This clone was seen only a few times. V is TRBV28 and J is TRBJ1-4; 7 bases fit TRBD1. Losses at the gene ends were 9 bases for V and 0 bases for J; bases not matched to a gene: 16. Per germline, CDR1 MDHEN and CDR2 SYDVKM. The CDR3 extends over 18 amino acids. CDR3 residues: CASYSLAGQSATNEKLFF. The CDR3, as DNA: TGTGCCAGTTACAGTTTGGCGGGACAGTCTGCAACTAATGAAAAACTGTTTTTT.

The gene calls are TRBV19 and TRBJ2-7; 7 bases are a match to TRBD1. There are 15 residues in the CDR3. Looked up from germline, CDR1 is LNHDA and CDR2 is SQIVND (reference sequence). J gave up 2 bases and V 2 bases, and 6 bases lay outside the gene matches. The CDR3 is CASSIKSGQTYEQYF. The CDR3 DNA follows: TGTGCCAGTAGTATAAAATCGGGACAGACCTACGAGCAGTACTTC.

The gene calls are TRBV19 and TRBJ1-3, with D uncertain. V was trimmed by 6 bases and J by 0 bases, leaving 12 bases between them. Germline V gene sequence: CDR1 LNHDA, CDR2 SQIVND (reference sequence). There are 15 residues in the CDR3. The CDR3 here is CASSSGEYSGNTIYF. The CDR3 bases are TGTGCCAGTAGCTCGGGTGAGTACTCTGGAAACACCATATATTTT.

J is TRBJ2-2 and V is TRBV11-2; possibly TRBD2 for D (5 bases). With 1 base removed from V and 3 bases from J, the gap between germline ends came to 9 bases. The germline CDR1 and CDR2 sequences are SGHAT and FQNNGV. The CDR3 has 15 amino acids. Here the CDR3 reads CASSLAGRDTGELFF. The CDR3 DNA sequence: TGTGCCAGCAGCTTAGCTGGGAGAGACACCGGGGAGCTGTTTTTT.

The chain carries TRBV27 and TRBJ2-1, with 13 bases matching TRBD2. Germline V gives CDR1 MNHEY, CDR2 SMNVEV (reference sequence). V trimming: 4 bases; J trimming: 8 bases; junction bases outside the gene matches: 5. The CDR3 contains 15 residues. Here the CDR3 DNA reads TGTGCCAGCAGTTCAGGACTAGCGGGAGTATATGAGCAGTTCTTC. The encoded protein is CASSSGLAGVYEQFF.

Remarks on this clone: Other DNA sequences of this sample code for an identical CDR3. The chain links TRBV30 to TRBJ2-7, with TRBD2 matching 9 bases. This CDR3 has 16 amino acids. CDR1 and CDR2 from the germline V gene are GTSNPN and SVGIG (reference sequence). J gave up 1 base and V 0 bases, and 7 bases lay outside the gene matches. DNA of the CDR3: TGTGCCTGGAGTGTACGTAGCGGGAGATTTTCCTACGAGCAGTACTTC. Its protein is CAWSVRSGRFSYEQYF.

The V call is TRBV29-1, the J call TRBJ2-5; D perhaps matches TRBD1 (5 bases). Deletions cut 1 base from V and 2 bases from J, with 8 bases between. Per germline, CDR1 SQVTM and CDR2 ANQGSEA. The CDR3 covers 13 residues. The CDR3 protein is CSVEGTQQETQYF. The CDR3 DNA follows: TGCAGCGTTGAAGGGACACAGCAAGAGACCCAGTACTTC.